This T cell receptor (beta chain) was identified during a study of spatial heterogeneity in lung cancer. General study results and limits: For expanded intratumoral alpha and beta TCRs, counts tracked tumor mutation counts.

TCRdb reprocessed the 5' RACE reads with MiXCR, giving one entry per CDR3 protein. The data hold 100,000 to 110,000 distinct CDR3 sequences, with 4.4% observed a single time. The germline V gene has CDR1 MNHEY and CDR2 SVGAGI. Deletions cut 4 bases from V and 1 base from J, with 16 bases between. CDR3 length equals 16 residues. This clonotype has more than one count but fewer than ten. Antigen: not known. Time point indicated: sample taken at primary tumor resection. Sequenced material: lung tumor tissue, taken at surgery. The sequence derives from a male donor with early-stage non-small cell lung cancer. V and J are TRBV6-5 and TRBJ2-5; maybe TRBD2 (6 bases). CDR3 loop: CASSSFTEGPQETQYF. The CDR3 DNA reads as TGTGCCAGCAGTTCCTTCACGGAGGGACCCCAAGAGACCCAGTACTTC.